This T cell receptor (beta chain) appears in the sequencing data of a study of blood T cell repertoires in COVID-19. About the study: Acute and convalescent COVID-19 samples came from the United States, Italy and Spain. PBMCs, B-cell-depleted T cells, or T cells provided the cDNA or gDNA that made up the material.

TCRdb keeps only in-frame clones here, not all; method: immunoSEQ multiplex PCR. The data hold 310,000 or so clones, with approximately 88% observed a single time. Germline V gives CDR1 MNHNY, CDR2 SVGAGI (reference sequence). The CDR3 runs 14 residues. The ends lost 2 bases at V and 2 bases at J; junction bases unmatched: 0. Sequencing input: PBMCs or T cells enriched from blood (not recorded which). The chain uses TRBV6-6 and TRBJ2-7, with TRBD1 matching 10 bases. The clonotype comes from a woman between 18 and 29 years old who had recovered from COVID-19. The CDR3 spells CASSYGTGAYEQYF. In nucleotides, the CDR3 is TGTGCCAGCAGTTACGGGACAGGGGCCTACGAGCAGTACTTC.